What follows describes a single T cell receptor (beta chain). The record originates from a study of blood T cell repertoires in COVID-19. Study information: Samples representing acute and convalescent COVID-19 were sourced from the United States, Italy and Spain. T cells, B-cell-depleted T cells, or PBMCs provided the cDNA or gDNA that served as material.

Original data processing: Quantification of nucleated cells was approximated via reference gene primer amplification. Assay: immunoSEQ multiplex PCR; the TCRdb copy retains only in-frame clones and omits some. That table gives V, J and clone size, and the DNA gave D and trimming. The table includes about 51,000 clones, about 91% detected once. This CDR3 contains 15 residues. Germline CDR1 MNHEY, CDR2 SVGAGI. With V trimmed by 6 bases and J by 0 bases, 4 bases remained unmatched. The J gene is TRBJ1-1, the V gene TRBV6-5; 10 bases line up with TRBD1. This sequence was found in a man aged 50 or older with acute or convalescent COVID-19. The sequencing sample was made of peripheral blood. CDR3 in amino acids: CASSRQGAMNTEAFF. CDR3 in DNA: TGTGCCAGCAGCAGACAGGGGGCTATGAACACTGAAGCTTTCTTT.